Below, 25 T cell receptor beta chains from the same sample are listed, as sequenced in a study of T-cell memory formation after mild COVID-19. TCRdb re-called the 5' RACE reads with MiXCR, one entry per CDR3 protein. Of just over 400,000 distinct CDR3 sequences in the sample, 23% were seen once. Material: PBMCs or a T cell subset sorted from them (not recorded which). These receptor sequences come from an adult woman who had mild COVID-19 (a few samples of this study predate the infection). Cell type and time point are not known.

The J gene is TRBJ1-5, the V gene TRBV19, with TRBD1 matching over 8 bases. V gave up 7 bases and J gave up 7 bases; unmatched junction bases: 9. The germline V gene has CDR1 LNHDA and CDR2 SQIVND (reference sequence). This CDR3 contains 14 residues. This CDR3 is CASTPGQVPQPQHF. The CDR3, as DNA: TGTGCCAGTACCCCGGGACAGGTTCCGCAGCCCCAGCATTTT.

This clonotype was observed a few times. V and J are TRBV6-1 and TRBJ2-2; 7 bases line up with TRBD1. Trimming took 6 bases from V and 5 from J; bases not matched to a gene: 9. The CDR3 has 15 residues. CDR1 is MNHNS, CDR2 SASEGT, per germline. The CDR3 sequence: CASRADRVPTGELFF. DNA for the CDR3: TGTGCCAGCAGAGCCGACAGGGTACCTACCGGGGAGCTGTTTTTT.

Only one count was recorded for this clonotype. The chain is built from TRBV4-1 and TRBJ1-1; TRBD1 matches at 8 bases. Germline V gene data show CDR1 as MGHRA and CDR2 as YSYEKL. The CDR3 extends over 15 amino acids. Unmatched junction bases numbered 5, after V lost 5 bases and J lost 0 bases. The CDR3 region is CASSYGQGLNTEAFF. The CDR3 bases are TGCGCCAGCAGCTACGGACAGGGCTTGAACACTGAAGCTTTCTTT.

The CDR3 nucleotides read TGTGCCAGCAGCGATGAGACCCAGTACTTC. As protein: CASSDETQYF. This chain links TRBV3-1 with TRBJ2-5; no definite D call. V shed 5 bases and J shed 5 bases, with 3 bases lying between them. The length of the CDR3 is 10 residues. Germline V lookup: CDR1 LGHDT, CDR2 YNNKEL (reference sequence).

This chain uses TRBV29-1 with TRBJ2-1; D remains unclear. Germline CDR1 and CDR2: SQVTM and ANQGSEA. CDR3 length equals 14 residues. The ends were cut back, 4 bases at V and 4 bases at J, with 14 bases in the middle. The CDR3 DNA is TGCAGCGTTGCTTGGAGAGTGGATTACAATGAGCAGTTCTTC. It translates to CSVAWRVDYNEQFF.

The chain carries TRBV19 and TRBJ1-1; D gene uncertain. Germline loops: CDR1 LNHDA, CDR2 SQIVND (reference sequence). Trimming cost V 3 bases and J 3 bases, with 11 bases left between them. This CDR3 contains 14 residues. The CDR3 is CASSINLGDTEAFF. DNA for the CDR3: TGTGCCAGTAGTATTAATCTCGGGGACACTGAAGCTTTCTTT.

The rearrangement uses TRBV11-2 and TRBJ2-7, with a possible D match to TRBD1 (5 bases). This CDR3 region has 17 residues. V was trimmed by 1 base and J by 2 bases, leaving 18 bases between them. From germline, CDR1 is SGHAT and CDR2 FQNNGV. The CDR3 DNA follows: TGTGCCAGCAGCTTAGCTTCATCCCGGACAAGGGCCTACGAGCAGTACTTC. It encodes CASSLASSRTRAYEQYF.

The V and J genes are TRBV18 and TRBJ2-2; 9 nucleotides line up with TRBD1. J lost 4 bases, V lost 5 bases, and 8 bases had no gene match. Looked up from germline, CDR1 is KGHSH and CDR2 is LQKENI. The CDR3 totals 16 residues. The CDR3 is CASSSSRDRVTGELFF. The CDR3 nucleotides are TGTGCCAGCTCATCCTCCCGGGACAGGGTCACCGGGGAGCTGTTTTTT. The variable domain in full, with the rest retrieved from reference TRBV18 and TRBJ2-2, is NAGVMQNPRHLVRRRGQEARLRCSPMKGHSHVYWYRQLPEEGLKFMVYLQKENIIDESGMPKERFSAEFPKEGPSILRIQQVVRGDSAAYFCASSSSRDRVTGELFFGEGSRLTVL.

The rearrangement joins TRBV11-2 to TRBJ1-1; TRBD1 is a possible D gene (5 bases). The germline CDR1 and CDR2 sequences are SGHAT and FQNNGV. This CDR3 has 14 amino acids. Trimming cost V 8 bases and J 9 bases, with 22 bases left between them. This CDR3 reads CASSNPMGEGKAFF. For the CDR3, the DNA is TGTGCCAGCTCGAACCCCATGGGGGAGGGAAAAGCTTTCTTT.

The chain combines TRBV5-1 with TRBJ2-5; D may match TRBD1 or TRBD2 (6 bases each). The CDR3 runs to 14 residues. V lost 5 bases, J lost 5 bases, and 16 bases lay in between. In germline, CDR1 is SGHRS, CDR2 YFSETQ. As DNA, the CDR3 is TGCGCCAGCAGGCCCGGAGGGGGTATGGAGACCCAGTACTTC. Translating it yields CASRPGGGMETQYF.

The chain couples TRBV12-3 or TRBV12-4 to TRBJ1-5, with D hard to call. The CDR3 covers 14 residues. Trimming stripped 8 bases from V and 0 bases from J, with 11 bases between. The DNA for the CDR3 is TGTGCCAGCGATGTAGGGATTAGCAATCAGCCCCAGCATTTT. Translated: CASDVGISNQPQHF.

This clonotype was seen only a few times. The rearrangement uses TRBV18 and TRBJ1-5; TRBD1 might be the D (5 bases). Trimming pared 2 bases from V and 0 bases from J, leaving 11 bases between. Germline CDR1 KGHSH, CDR2 LQKENI. The CDR3 consists of 16 residues. The CDR3 reads CASSPIQGRSNQPQHF. CDR3 DNA sequence: TGTGCCAGCTCACCAATCCAGGGACGTAGCAATCAGCCCCAGCATTTT.

CDR3 protein: CSARAEAGAYGELFF. CDR3 DNA: TGCAGTGCTAGAGCCGAGGCGGGAGCGTATGGGGAGCTGTTTTTT. This chain uses TRBV20-1 with TRBJ2-2; 7 bases match TRBD2. Trimming cost V 1 base and J 8 bases; bases outside gene matches: 10. Germline values: CDR1 DFQATT, CDR2 SNEGSKA (reference sequence). The CDR3 consists of 15 residues.

V usage is TRBV10-3 and J usage is TRBJ1-1; 12 bases fit TRBD1. J was trimmed by 1 base and V by 6 bases; bases with no gene match: 3. Germline assignment: CDR1 ENHRY and CDR2 SYGVKD. The length of the CDR3 is 15 residues. CDR3 protein: CAIRGQGARNTEAFF. The CDR3 DNA reads TGTGCCATCAGGGGACAGGGGGCGAGGAACACTGAAGCTTTCTTT.

This clonotype was seen many times. This chain joins TRBV5-1 and TRBJ2-5; a possible D gene is TRBD2 (6 bases). V shed 4 bases and J shed 0 bases, with 16 bases lying between them. The CDR3 loop spans 16 amino acids. Germline loops: CDR1 SGHRS, CDR2 YFSETQ. CDR3 nucleotide sequence: TGCGCCAGCAGCGAATCCCCCCGGGACTACCAAGAGACCCAGTACTTC. As protein: CASSESPRDYQETQYF.

To note about this clonotype: A much larger clone differs by one base, so this may be a read error. V is TRBV27 and J is TRBJ1-1; tentative D call: TRBD1 (6 bases). This CDR3 is 13 amino acids long. V was clipped by 6 bases and J by 8 bases, with 16 bases between them. Germline V lookup: CDR1 MNHEY, CDR2 SMNVEV (reference sequence). The CDR3 DNA reads as TGTGCCAGCAGGTCCCCCGACAGGAAGGAAGCTTTCTTT. Translating gives CASRSPDRKEAFF.

This clonotype was observed a handful of times. V gene TRBV15 combines with J gene TRBJ2-7; no firm D call. Germline-derived CDR1 and CDR2 are LNHNV and YYDKDF (reference sequence). The CDR3 is made up of 15 amino acids. Trimming left V 0 bases short and J 2 bases short, with 11 bases between. CDR3 sequence: CATSRDIGVAYEQYF. In DNA, the CDR3 is TGTGCCACCAGCAGAGATATTGGGGTAGCCTACGAGCAGTACTTC.

The chain carries TRBV6-6 and TRBJ1-1; D unresolved. This CDR3 region has 16 residues. Germline V gene lookup returns CDR1 MNHNY and CDR2 SVGAGI (reference sequence). V was pared by 4 bases and J by 0 bases, with 15 bases between. The CDR3 sequence: CASSSTAGNVNTEAFF. The CDR3, as DNA: TGTGCCAGCAGTTCGACGGCCGGAAATGTGAACACTGAAGCTTTCTTT.

J is TRBJ2-7 and V is TRBV12-3 or TRBV12-4; no clear D gene. CDR3 length: 13 amino acids. V was shortened by 6 bases and J by 2 bases, with 11 bases between the two germline ends. The CDR3 DNA sequence: TGTGCCAGCAGACTCCAGGTTGCCTACGAGCAGTACTTC. As protein: CASRLQVAYEQYF.

This clonotype occurred a few times. V usage is TRBV12-3 or TRBV12-4 and J usage is TRBJ2-7; D unclear. The CDR3 sequence is 12 residues long. V dropped 3 bases and J dropped 0 bases, with 3 bases sitting between them. CDR3 protein: CASSFISYEQYF. Written as DNA, the CDR3 is TGTGCCAGCAGTTTCATCTCCTACGAGCAGTACTTC.

The chain carries TRBV11-2 and TRBJ2-4, with D maybe TRBD1 (5 bases). The germline V and J ends were trimmed by 4 bases and 1 base, with 17 bases remaining between them. Germline V gene data show CDR1 as SGHAT and CDR2 as FQNNGV. This CDR3 has 17 amino acids. The CDR3 loop is CASSSLLGRGAKNIQYF. As DNA, the CDR3 is TGTGCCAGCAGCTCGCTTCTGGGGCGCGGTGCCAAAAACATTCAGTACTTC.

This clonotype was found a few times. This chain joins TRBV15 and TRBJ1-2, with D uncertain. Germline CDR1 LNHNV, CDR2 YYDKDF (reference sequence). V was clipped by 0 bases and J by 2 bases, with 7 bases between them. The CDR3 is 14 amino acids. The CDR3 region is CATSRDNGNYGYTF. CDR3 sequence (DNA): TGTGCCACCAGCAGAGATAACGGAAACTATGGCTACACCTTC. The full variable domain, its missing parts supplied by reference TRBV15 and TRBJ1-2, is DAMVIQNPRYQVTQFGKPVTLSCSQTLNHNVMYWYQQKSSQAPKLLFHYYDKDFNNEADTPDNFQSRRPNTSFCFLDIRSPGLGDTAMYLCATSRDNGNYGYTFGSGTRLTVV.

This clonotype was picked up many times. The chain recombines TRBV30 with TRBJ1-2; 7 positions match TRBD1. With V trimmed by 3 bases and J by 7 bases, 14 bases remained unmatched. This CDR3 has 15 amino acids. CDR1 is GTSNPN, CDR2 SVGIG, per germline (reference sequence). In DNA form, the CDR3 reads TGTGCCTGGAGAGTTCCAACAGGGGACGGGGCTGGCTACACCTTC. This encodes CAWRVPTGDGAGYTF.

This clonotype occurred a few times. This chain connects TRBV7-3 to TRBJ2-1, with D perhaps given as TRBD1 or TRBD2 (5 bases each). This CDR3 spans 13 amino acids. Trimming pared 2 bases from V and 8 bases from J, leaving 10 bases between. Per the germline V gene, CDR1 is SGHTA and CDR2 is FQGTGA. CDR3 in amino acids: CASSLLGTDEQFF. CDR3 coding DNA: TGTGCCAGCAGCTTATTAGGGACGGATGAGCAGTTCTTC.

Only a few counts were recorded for this clonotype. CDR3 DNA sequence: TGCGCCAGCAGCACCGGGACTTCAGATACGCAGTATTTT. This gives the protein CASSTGTSDTQYF. The J gene is TRBJ2-3, the V gene TRBV5-1, with a possible D match to TRBD2 (6 bases). This CDR3 region has 13 residues. Germline lookup yields CDR1 SGHRS and CDR2 YFSETQ. V was pared by 4 bases and J by 4 bases, with 10 bases between.